Below are 17 T cell receptor beta chains sequenced from a single sample in a study of T-cell memory formation after mild COVID-19. TCRdb re-called the 5' RACE reads with MiXCR, one entry per CDR3 protein. The sample records 450,000 or so distinct CDR3 sequences, 25% being singletons. Input material: PBMCs or a T cell subset sorted from them (not recorded which). Receptor source: an adult woman who had mild COVID-19 (a few samples of this study predate the infection). Cell type and time point are not known.

This clonotype turned up a few times. This chain connects TRBV6-6 to TRBJ2-2, with 7 bases matching TRBD1. The CDR3 loop spans 16 amino acids. Per germline, CDR1 MNHNY and CDR2 SVGAGI (reference sequence). After removal of 2 bases from V and 3 bases from J, the junction contained 6 bases not matched to a gene. In DNA form, the CDR3 reads TGTGCCAGCAGTTACGTACAGGGGTCATACACCGGGGAGCTGTTTTTT. This gives the protein CASSYVQGSYTGELFF.

This clonotype has just a few counts. Written as DNA, the CDR3 is TGTGCCAGCAGTTTGACTAGCGGGAATTACAATGAGCAGTTCTTC. Protein: CASSLTSGNYNEQFF. V gene TRBV27 combines with J gene TRBJ2-1; 11 bases match TRBD2. Per the germline V gene, CDR1 is MNHEY and CDR2 is SMNVEV (reference sequence). The CDR3 sequence is 15 residues long. V dropped 3 bases and J dropped 4; count of bases not matched to a gene: 2.

This clonotype was seen only a few times. The chain couples TRBV12-3 or TRBV12-4 to TRBJ1-6, with D uncertain. The V gene lost 0 bases and the J gene lost 13 bases, with 13 bases spanning the gap. The CDR3 length is 14 residues. CDR3 sequence reads: CASSLATASAPLHF. The CDR3 nucleotides are TGTGCCAGCAGTTTAGCGACGGCCTCAGCCCCCCTCCACTTT.

This rearrangement joins TRBV7-9 to TRBJ2-7, with 9 bases lining up with TRBD1. The germline V gene encodes CDR1 SEHNR and CDR2 FQNEAQ (reference sequence). The CDR3 sequence is 15 residues long. The ends lost 5 bases at V and 3 bases at J; junction bases unmatched: 8. CDR3 sequence (DNA): TGTGCCAGCAGCCGGACCGGGACAGGGATCTACGAGCAGTACTTC. This sequence encodes CASSRTGTGIYEQYF.

The rearrangement uses TRBV18 and TRBJ2-7; D not resolved. Trimming stripped 3 bases from V and 2 bases from J, with 8 bases between. The CDR3 contains 13 residues. From germline, CDR1 is KGHSH and CDR2 LQKENI. The CDR3 sequence: CASSPDPTYEQYF. The CDR3 region has the DNA TGTGCCAGCTCACCGGACCCCACCTACGAGCAGTACTTC.

The chain links TRBV20-1 to TRBJ2-5; TRBD2 matches at 8 bases. The CDR3 is made up of 14 amino acids. The germline CDR1 and CDR2 sequences are DFQATT and SNEGSKA (reference sequence). V shed 4 bases, J shed 5 bases, and the junction held 9 bases outside the gene matches. CDR3 DNA: TGCAGTGCTACCGGGACTAGAGGTGCGGAGACCCAGTACTTC. As protein: CSATGTRGAETQYF.

This clonotype has only a few counts. V usage is TRBV20-1 and J usage is TRBJ2-5; possible D gene TRBD2, 5 bases. From germline, CDR1 is DFQATT and CDR2 SNEGSKA (reference sequence). This CDR3 has 15 residues. V lost 5 bases to trimming and J lost 6 bases, with 22 bases between them. Here the CDR3 DNA reads TGCAGTGCTCCAGCCCGAGGGTCTAGTCGAAAGACCCAGTACTTC. Translating it yields CSAPARGSSRKTQYF.

This clonotype was seen a handful of times. The chain is built from TRBV5-1 and TRBJ1-1; tentatively, D is TRBD1 (5 bases). V was cut by 0 bases and J by 1 base, with 13 bases left in between. The germline CDR1 and CDR2 sequences are SGHRS and YFSETQ. The CDR3 sequence is 16 residues long. The chain's CDR3 is CASSLGRQTRNTEAFF. The DNA for the CDR3 is TGCGCCAGCAGCTTGGGTAGACAGACCCGGAACACTGAAGCTTTCTTT.

The sample holds a few counts of this clonotype. This sequence joins TRBV12-3 or TRBV12-4 and TRBJ1-2; D is ambiguous. This CDR3 is 13 amino acids long. V shed 2 bases and J shed 7 bases, with 11 bases lying between them. The CDR3 DNA follows: TGTGCCAGCAGTTTACCCCCGGACTCTGGCTACACCTTC. Its protein is CASSLPPDSGYTF.

The chain has TRBV30 and TRBJ2-5; a possible D gene is TRBD1 (5 bases). Germline V gene lookup returns CDR1 GTSNPN and CDR2 SVGIG (reference sequence). This CDR3 spans 15 amino acids. V was cut by 0 bases and J by 0 bases, with 11 bases left in between. CDR3 loop: CAWSVGAGDQETQYF. In DNA, the CDR3 is TGTGCCTGGAGTGTAGGGGCAGGAGACCAAGAGACCCAGTACTTC.

The J gene is TRBJ1-1, the V gene TRBV20-1, with 10 bases that match TRBD1. This CDR3 contains 14 residues. Germline V gene data show CDR1 as DFQATT and CDR2 as SNEGSKA (reference sequence). V gave up 6 bases and J gave up 5 bases; unmatched junction bases: 9. CDR3 loop: CSASDRGRKTEAFF. The CDR3 DNA reads TGCAGTGCGTCAGACAGGGGGCGCAAAACTGAAGCTTTCTTT.

V usage is TRBV12-3 or TRBV12-4 and J usage is TRBJ2-1; perhaps TRBD2 as D (7 bases). This CDR3 is built from 15 residues. Trimming took off 6 bases at V and 4 bases at J, with 16 bases between the two ends. The CDR3 region is CASSLGGLRYNEQFF. The CDR3 nucleotides read TGTGCCAGCAGCCTGGGGGGGCTCCGGTACAATGAGCAGTTCTTC.

This clonotype has a handful of counts. V gene TRBV13 combines with J gene TRBJ2-7, with no clear D. Trimming removed 5 bases at V and 2 bases at J, with 10 bases between. This CDR3 spans 13 amino acids. The V gene's germline CDR1 is PRHDT and CDR2 FYEKMQ (reference sequence). For the CDR3, the DNA is TGTGCCAGCAGCCGCCGTGAGACCTACGAGCAGTACTTC. This translates into CASSRRETYEQYF.

This clonotype was counted a few times. CDR3 nucleotide sequence: TGTGCCAGCAACCCTAGTGGAGCGGCCTACGAGCAGTACTTC. Translating it yields CASNPSGAAYEQYF. V and J are TRBV9 and TRBJ2-7; perhaps TRBD2 as D (5 bases). Germline loops: CDR1 SGDLS, CDR2 YYNGEE. CDR3 length: 14 residues. V was cut by 6 bases and J by 2 bases, with 15 bases left in between.

The sample holds a few counts of this clonotype. The J gene is TRBJ2-1, the V gene TRBV6-2 or TRBV6-3; unclear D gene. The CDR3 totals 15 residues. Germline V gene data show CDR1 as MNHEY and CDR2 as SVGEGT. V lost 6 bases and J lost 3, with 15 bases in between. For the CDR3, the DNA is TGTGCCAGCAGCCGATTGAGCTCCTTCTACAATGAGCAGTTCTTC. This gives the protein CASSRLSSFYNEQFF.

The chain links TRBV20-1 to TRBJ1-2; tentative D call: TRBD1 (5 bases). The germline V and J ends were trimmed by 3 bases and 0 bases, with 14 bases remaining between them. This CDR3 has 15 amino acids. Per the germline V gene, CDR1 is DFQATT and CDR2 is SNEGSKA (reference sequence). The CDR3 DNA follows: TGCAGTGCTAGGGGCTTAGGGGTTGCTAACTATGGCTACACCTTC. Protein: CSARGLGVANYGYTF.

This clonotype has just a few counts. The V and J genes are TRBV29-1 and TRBJ2-7; 9 bases agree with TRBD1. Per germline, CDR1 SQVTM and CDR2 ANQGSEA. The CDR3 extends over 13 amino acids. The junction had 8 bases not matched to a gene; V was cut back by 7 bases and J by 4 bases. CDR3 sequence (DNA): TGCAGCGCTCAACAGGGGGCGTCTTACGAGCAGTACTTC. The encoded protein is CSAQQGASYEQYF.